This is a list of T cell receptor beta chains from one sample in a study of blood T cell repertoires in COVID-19. TCRdb's copy holds only in-frame clones and misses some; the assay was immunoSEQ multiplex PCR. The sample contains 290,000 or so clones, around 80% of which appear only once. Input material: PBMCs or T cells enriched from blood (not recorded which). The source of these receptors is a man in his forties who had been exposed to COVID-19. Both conserved end residues are part of each CDR3. D genes are given only for firm matches.

D gene | V gene | CDR3 protein
NA | TRBV5-1 | CASSPRQEAAKNIQYF
NA | TRBV3-1/TRBV3-2 | CASSGQNQPQHF
TRBD1 | TRBV9 | CASSSSGTGGEKLFF
TRBD2 | TRBV7-3 | CASSLAPPGLAGGPIYEQYF
NA | TRBV9 | CASSFRGAAAGELFF
NA | TRBV19 | CASSEGDGEKLFF
TRBD2 | TRBV6-1 | CASSDLFAGDYEQYF
TRBD1 | TRBV7-9 | CASSFIGQGRGYTF
NA | TRBV5-1 | CASSLAGQGFAGELFF
TRBD2 | TRBV2 | CASISIAGRQETQYF
TRBD1 | TRBV11-2 | CASVSHRWTGVMNTEAFF
NA | TRBV29-1 | CSVVPLAKNIQYF
NA | TRBV30 | CAWRRERDGYTF
NA | TRBV10-3 | CAIRENSGVNSPLHF
NA | TRBV2 | CASSFDRMHTGELFF
NA | TRBV10-3 | CAISGTSPPEQYF